The entry below gives a single T cell receptor (beta chain) sequence along with its context. The specificity of this receptor is unknown. Base qualities are missing; no much larger clone stands one base away. Another Seattle source contributed samples from volunteer blood donors who had recovered from COVID-19. Collaborating institutions collected whole blood in K2EDTA tubes following their own protocols. Collaborator samples were shipped for TCRbeta analysis as frozen whole blood, isolated PBMCs, or DNA extracted from either sample type. The data belong to a study of blood T cell repertoires in COVID-19 (dated by TCRdb to the early 2020s). Regarding the study in general: Collaborator samples came from the United States, Italy and Spain and covered acute and convalescent phases of COVID-19. Deeply sampled blood TCRbeta repertoires from subjects exposed to, actively infected with, or recovered from COVID-19 were included in the dataset. The prospective study material was composed of cDNA or gDNA derived from T cells, B-cell-depleted T cells, or PBMCs. The samples were drawn from two sources: the first 160 participants of the ongoing ImmuneRACE study, and some 1,300 subjects contributed by 6 global collaborators. HLA class I and class II types, where available, came from metadata supplied by the sample provider rather than from assay-based typing. A freely available public database, intended as a resource for researchers studying the immune response to SARS-CoV-2, is where the repertoires were released. A de-identified subject ID, COVID-19 status, age in years and sex were almost always included in the sample metadata. What the study reported, not specific to this receptor: The amount of clinical and demographic metadata varied by source and participant and was provided uncurated.

The immunoSEQ Assay, a bias-controlled multiplex PCR, was used to amplify TCRbeta CDR3 regions from genomic DNA. Per the authors' processing: The number of nucleated cells in each sample was estimated from the amplification of reference gene primers within the assay. To quantify the absolute abundance of each unique TCRbeta CDR3 rearrangement, sequence reads were collapsed and filtered. Productive Simpson clonality was computed per sample as the square root of Simpson's diversity index over productive rearrangements. In TCRdb, the immuneACCESS table is reduced to in-frame sequences with V and J assigned. These tables do not hold every clone; where another copy was compared, an unresolved V gene accounts for under half, and the others remain unexplained. Clonal size and the V and J genes are those of that table, whereas D and trimming came from the DNA. The sample records 250,000 to 350,000 clones, approximately 89% of which are singletons. The biggest ten clones account for 7.8% of the sample.

The CDR3 holds 15 amino acids from the cysteine to the phenylalanine. The only DNA kept is the CDR3, 45 bases in frame from the first base. CDR1 is given as SEHNR and CDR2 as FQNEAQ, both from the germline V gene (reference sequence). For this chain, trimming is 4 bases at the V end and 2 bases at the J end, and the number of junction bases without a gene match is 6. This TCR came from a woman in her fifties or sixties who had recovered from COVID-19. The chain links TRBV7-9 with TRBJ2-7, with 9 bases in between that match TRBD1. The sequencing input was peripheral blood. The CDR3 reads CASSYRGTGTYEQYF. The nucleotide sequence reads as follows: TGTGCCAGCAGCTACCGGGGGACAGGGACCTACGAGCAGTACTTC.